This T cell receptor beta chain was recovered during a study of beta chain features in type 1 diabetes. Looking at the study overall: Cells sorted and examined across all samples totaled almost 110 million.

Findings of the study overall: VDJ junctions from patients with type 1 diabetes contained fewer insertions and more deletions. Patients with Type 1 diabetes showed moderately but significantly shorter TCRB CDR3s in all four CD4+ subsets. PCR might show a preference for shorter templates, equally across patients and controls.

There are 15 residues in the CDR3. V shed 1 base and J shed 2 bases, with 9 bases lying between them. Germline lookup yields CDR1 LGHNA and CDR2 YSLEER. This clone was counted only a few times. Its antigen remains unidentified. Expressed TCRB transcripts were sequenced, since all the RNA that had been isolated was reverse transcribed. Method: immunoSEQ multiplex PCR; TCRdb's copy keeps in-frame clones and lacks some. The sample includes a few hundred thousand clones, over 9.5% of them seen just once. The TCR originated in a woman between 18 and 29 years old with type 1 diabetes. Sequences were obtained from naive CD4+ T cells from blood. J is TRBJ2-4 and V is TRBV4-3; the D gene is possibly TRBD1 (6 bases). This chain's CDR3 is CASSQVGGTKNIQYF. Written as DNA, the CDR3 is TGCGCCAGCAGCCAAGTTGGGGGCACCAAAAACATTCAGTACTTC.